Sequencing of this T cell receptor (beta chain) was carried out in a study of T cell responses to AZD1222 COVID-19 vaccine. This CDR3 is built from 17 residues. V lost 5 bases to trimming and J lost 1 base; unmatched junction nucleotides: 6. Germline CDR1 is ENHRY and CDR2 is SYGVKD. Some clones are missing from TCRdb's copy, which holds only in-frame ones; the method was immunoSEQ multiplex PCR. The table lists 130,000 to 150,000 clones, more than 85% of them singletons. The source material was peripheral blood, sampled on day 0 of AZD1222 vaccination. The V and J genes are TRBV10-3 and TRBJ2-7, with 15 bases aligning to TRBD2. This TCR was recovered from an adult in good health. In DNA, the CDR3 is TGTGCCATCAGTAATGGGACTAGCGGGAGGTCTTCCTACGAGCAGTACTTC. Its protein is CAISNGTSGRSSYEQYF.